This TCR beta chain originates from a study of blood T cell repertoires in COVID-19. Deletions cut 4 bases from V and 0 bases from J, with 14 bases between. Germline V gives CDR1 LGHDT, CDR2 YNNKEL (reference sequence). This CDR3 is 16 amino acids long. The data were produced by immunoSEQ multiplex PCR, yet TCRdb's version contains in-frame clones alone and is incomplete. The sample lists about 100,000 clones; approximately 80% were seen once. The chain links TRBV3-1 (or the pseudogene TRBV3-2) to TRBJ2-3; D might be TRBD1 (6 bases). The sequencing input was peripheral blood. The clonotype was recovered from a man in his 70s with active or convalescent COVID-19. For the CDR3, the DNA is TGTGCCAGCAGCCTCGGACAGTCCACTAGCACAGATACGCAGTATTTT. It specifies CASSLGQSTSTDTQYF.